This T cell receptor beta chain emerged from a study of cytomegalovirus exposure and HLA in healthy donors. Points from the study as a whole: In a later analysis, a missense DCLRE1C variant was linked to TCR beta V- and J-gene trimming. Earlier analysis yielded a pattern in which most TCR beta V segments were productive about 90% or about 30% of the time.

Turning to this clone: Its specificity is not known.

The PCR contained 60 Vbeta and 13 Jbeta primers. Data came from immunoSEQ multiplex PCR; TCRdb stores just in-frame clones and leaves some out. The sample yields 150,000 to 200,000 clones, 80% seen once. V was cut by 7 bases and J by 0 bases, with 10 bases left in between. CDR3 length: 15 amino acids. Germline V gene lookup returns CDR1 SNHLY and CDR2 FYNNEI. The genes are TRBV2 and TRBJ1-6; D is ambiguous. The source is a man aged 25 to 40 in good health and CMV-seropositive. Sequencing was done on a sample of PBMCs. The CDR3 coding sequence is TGTGCCAGCACTACCACTAGCTCCTATAATTCACCCCTCCACTTT. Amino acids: CASTTTSSYNSPLHF.